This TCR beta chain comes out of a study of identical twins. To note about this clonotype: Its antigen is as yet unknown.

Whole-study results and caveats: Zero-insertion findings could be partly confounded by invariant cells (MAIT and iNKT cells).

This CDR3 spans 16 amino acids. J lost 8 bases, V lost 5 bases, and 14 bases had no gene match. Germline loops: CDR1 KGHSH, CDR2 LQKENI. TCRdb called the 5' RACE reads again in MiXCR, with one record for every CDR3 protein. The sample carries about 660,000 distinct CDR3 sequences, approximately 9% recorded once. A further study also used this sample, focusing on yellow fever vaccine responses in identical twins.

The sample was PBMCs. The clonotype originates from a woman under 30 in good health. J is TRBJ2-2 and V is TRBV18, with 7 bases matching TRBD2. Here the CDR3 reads CASSYLGGTSPGELFF. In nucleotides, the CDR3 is TGTGCCAGCTCATATCTGGGAGGGACGTCGCCTGGGGAGCTGTTTTTT.